The clone carrying this T cell receptor (delta chain) is termed medium-sized (0.01 to 0.1%). Its antigen remains unknown. Other DNA sequences in this specimen translate into the identical CDR3. The CDR3 length is 17 residues. Trimming shortened V by 3 bases and J by 0 bases, and 17 bases separated the two germline ends. Germline CDR1 reads TSWWSYY; CDR2 reads QGS. The data belong to a study of γδ T cells in repeated Plasmodium falciparum infection. Study-level background: Four controlled malaria infections with P. falciparum NF54 spanned about 640 days.

The study's findings and limits: Waves of new clonotype selection appeared after repeated controlled infections in Vdelta2-negative, largely Vdelta1+, gammadelta T cells.

TCRdb reprocessed the multiplex PCR reads through CATT. This sample has 75,000 to 95,000 delta-chain clones; 0.98% occur once, and the top ten carry approximately 9.6%. Flow sorting of PBMC yielded separate Vgamma9/Vdelta2+ and Vdelta2-negative gammadelta T cell populations for bulk repertoire analysis. The sample consisted of gamma-delta T cells from blood. This TCR was recovered from a pool of human donors (malaria-infected and uninfected, not separated). The chain employs TRDV1 and TRDJ1; possibly TRDD3 for D (6 bases). This chain's CDR3 is CALGELVLGWYTDKLIF. In nucleotides, the CDR3 is TGTGCTCTTGGGGAGCTTGTACTGGGATGGTACACCGATAAACTCATCTTT.